This TCR beta chain originates from a study of blood T cells in healthy people across ages. General observations from the study: Strong correlation linked observed beta diversity and percent naive T cells. As age increased, TCR beta diversity per million T cells fell in a roughly linear fashion. Whereas aged donors had fewer naive CD4+ cells, long-lived donors had more of them and higher diversity.

Combining a sample-barcoded 5' primer with a J-beta primer mix, a second PCR ran for roughly 6 to 11 cycles. No fewer than 2.5 million CDR3-containing paired-end reads came from each sample. Each CDR3 protein is one row after TCRdb ran MiXCR on the 5' RACE reads. The data show almost 300,000 distinct CDR3 sequences, with about 25% seen just once and approximately 30% held by the top ten. A few counts support this clonotype. The antigen is undetermined. CDR3 length equals 16 residues. Germline CDR1 reads LNHNV; CDR2 reads YYDKDF (reference sequence). Losses at the gene ends were 3 bases for V and 1 base for J; bases not matched to a gene: 4.

The gene calls are TRBV15 and TRBJ2-5; TRBD2 matches at 11 bases. Sequencing was done on a sample of blood. The TCR originated in a woman in her seventies in good health. The CDR3 is CATSRGTSGGQETQYF. The CDR3 bases are TGTGCCACCAGCAGGGGGACTAGCGGAGGCCAAGAGACCCAGTACTTC.